The sequence of this T cell receptor (beta chain) was determined in a study of blood T cell repertoires in COVID-19. Study-level background: Samples taken during acute and convalescent COVID-19 were collected in the United States, Italy and Spain.

As handled by the study authors: Amplifying reference gene primers gave estimates of nucleated cell counts. Measured with immunoSEQ multiplex PCR; TCRdb has only the in-frame clones, and not every one. D and trimming were read from the DNA, whereas the V and J calls and clone size are those reported in that table. Of 150,000 or so clones in the sample, approximately 80% are singletons; the top ten hold more than 4.5%. All enrollees were roughly 18 to 89 years old and from about 25 US areas. Cohort assignment relied on participant-reported clinical history. The sample consisted of PBMCs or T cells enriched from blood (not recorded which). This TCR came from a man in his 70s who had been exposed to COVID-19.

CDR3 DNA sequence: TGTGCCAGCAGGGGGACAGGGAACACCGGGGAGCTGTTTTTT. Translation: CASRGTGNTGELFF. The rearrangement links TRBV3-1 (or the pseudogene TRBV3-2) to TRBJ2-2, with 8 bases that match TRBD1. The length of the CDR3 is 14 residues. J lost 1 base, V lost 6 bases, and 1 base had no gene match. Germline V gene lookup returns CDR1 LGHDT and CDR2 YNNKEL (reference sequence).